The clone carrying this T cell receptor beta chain was seen a handful of times. TCRdb itself ran the RT-PCR reads through MiXCR, one entry per CDR3 protein. The table lists over 800,000 distinct CDR3 sequences, 20% to 25% of them singletons, with about 9.4% in the top ten. This sample stems from a study of response to subunit inactivated influenza vaccine. CDR3 length equals 16 residues. J gave up 4 bases and V 3 bases, and 9 bases lay outside the gene matches. The germline gives CDR1 WSHSY, CDR2 SAAADI. The chain uses TRBV10-2 and TRBJ2-5; 9 nucleotides match TRBD1. Sequenced material: PBMCs from blood, taken about 5 days after vaccination. The sequence derives from a man between 45 and 60 years old who received an inactivated influenza vaccine. This CDR3 reads CASSEGWDRAPETQYF. CDR3 coding DNA: TGCGCCAGCAGTGAAGGGTGGGACAGGGCCCCAGAGACCCAGTACTTC.